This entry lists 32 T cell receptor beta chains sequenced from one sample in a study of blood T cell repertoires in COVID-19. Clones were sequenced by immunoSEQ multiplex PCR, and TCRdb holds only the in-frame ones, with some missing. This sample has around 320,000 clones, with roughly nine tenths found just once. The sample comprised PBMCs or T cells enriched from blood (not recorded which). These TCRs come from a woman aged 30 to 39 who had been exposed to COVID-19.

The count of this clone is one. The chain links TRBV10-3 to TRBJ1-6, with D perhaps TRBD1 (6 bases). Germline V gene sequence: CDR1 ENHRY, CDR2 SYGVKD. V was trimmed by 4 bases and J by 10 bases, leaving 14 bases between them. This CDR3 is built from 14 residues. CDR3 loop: CAISVRDNPSPLHF. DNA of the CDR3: TGTGCCATCAGTGTCCGGGACAACCCCTCACCCCTCCACTTT.

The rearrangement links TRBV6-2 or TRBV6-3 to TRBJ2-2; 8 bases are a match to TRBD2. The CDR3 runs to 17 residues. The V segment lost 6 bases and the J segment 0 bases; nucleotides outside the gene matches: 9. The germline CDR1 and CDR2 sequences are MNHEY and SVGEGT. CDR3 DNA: TGTGCCAGCAGCCGCGGGCCTAGCGGGTCGAACACCGGGGAGCTGTTTTTT. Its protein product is CASSRGPSGSNTGELFF.

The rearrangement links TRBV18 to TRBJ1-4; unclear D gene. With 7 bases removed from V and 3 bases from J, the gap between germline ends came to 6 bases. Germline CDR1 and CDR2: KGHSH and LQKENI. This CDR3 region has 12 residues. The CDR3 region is CASCTANEKLFF. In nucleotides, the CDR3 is TGTGCCAGCTGCACGGCTAATGAAAAACTGTTTTTT.

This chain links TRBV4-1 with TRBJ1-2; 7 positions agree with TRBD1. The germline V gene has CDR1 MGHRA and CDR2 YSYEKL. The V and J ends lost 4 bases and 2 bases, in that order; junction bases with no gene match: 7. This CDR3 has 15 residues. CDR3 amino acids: CASSLTTGTNYGYTF. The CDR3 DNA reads TGCGCCAGCAGCCTCACGACAGGGACCAACTATGGCTACACCTTC.

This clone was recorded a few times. CDR3 in DNA: TGCGCCAGCAGCCAAACGTTAGCGGGGGGGCCGGGCTCGGCCGGGGAGCTGTTTTTT. Translated: CASSQTLAGGPGSAGELFF. The genes are TRBV4-1 and TRBJ2-2, with 11 bases lining up with TRBD2. CDR1 MGHRA and CDR2 YSYEKL come from the germline V gene. This CDR3 is built from 19 residues. The trim removed 2 bases at V and 6 bases at J, leaving 14 bases unmatched.

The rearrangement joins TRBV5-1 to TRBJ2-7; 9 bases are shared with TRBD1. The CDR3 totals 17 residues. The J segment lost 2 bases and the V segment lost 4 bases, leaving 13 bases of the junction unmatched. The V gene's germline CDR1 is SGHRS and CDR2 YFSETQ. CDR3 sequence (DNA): TGCGCCAGCAGCCCCTATGCCGGGACAGGGTCGACCTACGAGCAGTACTTC. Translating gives CASSPYAGTGSTYEQYF. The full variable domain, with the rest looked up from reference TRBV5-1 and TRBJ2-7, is KAGVTQTPRYLIKTRGQQVTLSCSPISGHRSVSWYQQTPGQGLQFLFEYFSETQRNKGNFPGRFSGRQFSNSRSEMNVSTLELGDSALYLCASSPYAGTGSTYEQYFGPGTRLTVT.

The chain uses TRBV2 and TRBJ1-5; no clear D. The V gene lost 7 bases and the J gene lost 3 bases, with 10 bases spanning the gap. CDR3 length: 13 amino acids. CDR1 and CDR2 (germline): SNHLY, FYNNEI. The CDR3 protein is CASKVENNQPQHF. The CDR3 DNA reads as TGTGCCAGCAAGGTGGAGAACAATCAGCCCCAGCATTTT.

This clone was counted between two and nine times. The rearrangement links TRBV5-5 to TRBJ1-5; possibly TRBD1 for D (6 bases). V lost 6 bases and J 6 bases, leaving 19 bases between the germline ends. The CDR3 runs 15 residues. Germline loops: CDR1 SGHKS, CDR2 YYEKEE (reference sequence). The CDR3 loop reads CASTPDLQGPQPQHF. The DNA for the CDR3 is TGTGCCAGCACCCCCGATCTACAGGGTCCTCAGCCCCAGCATTTT.

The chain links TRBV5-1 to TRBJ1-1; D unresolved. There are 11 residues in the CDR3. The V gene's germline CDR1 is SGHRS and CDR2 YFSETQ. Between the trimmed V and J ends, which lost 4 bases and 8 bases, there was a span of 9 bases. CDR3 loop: CASSGAQEAFF. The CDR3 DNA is TGCGCCAGCAGCGGAGCTCAGGAAGCTTTCTTT.

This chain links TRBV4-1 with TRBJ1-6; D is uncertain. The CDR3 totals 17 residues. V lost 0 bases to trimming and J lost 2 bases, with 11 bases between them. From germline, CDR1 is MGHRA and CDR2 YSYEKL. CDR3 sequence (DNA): TGCGCCAGCAGCCAAGATCAGGCGCAACCCTATAATTCACCCCTCCACTTT. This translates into CASSQDQAQPYNSPLHF.

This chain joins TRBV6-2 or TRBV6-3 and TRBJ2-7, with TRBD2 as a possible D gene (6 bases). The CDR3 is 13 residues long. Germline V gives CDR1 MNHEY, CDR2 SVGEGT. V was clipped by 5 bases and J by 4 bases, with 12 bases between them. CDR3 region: CASSRLGGYEQYF. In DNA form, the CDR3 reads TGTGCCAGCAGTCGGCTAGGAGGGTACGAGCAGTACTTC.

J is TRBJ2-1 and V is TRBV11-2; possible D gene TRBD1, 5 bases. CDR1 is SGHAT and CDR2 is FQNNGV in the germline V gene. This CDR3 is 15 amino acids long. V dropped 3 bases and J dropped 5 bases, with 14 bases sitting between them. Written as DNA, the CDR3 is TGTGCCAGCAGCTTTGGGGCAGGCTCGAACAATGAGCAGTTCTTC. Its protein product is CASSFGAGSNNEQFF.

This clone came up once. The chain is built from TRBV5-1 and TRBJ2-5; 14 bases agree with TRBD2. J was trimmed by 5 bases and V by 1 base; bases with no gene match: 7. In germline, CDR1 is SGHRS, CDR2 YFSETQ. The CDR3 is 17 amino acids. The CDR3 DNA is TGCGCCAGCAGCTTGAATAAGGGACTAGCGGGGGCCGAGACCCAGTACTTC. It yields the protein CASSLNKGLAGAETQYF.

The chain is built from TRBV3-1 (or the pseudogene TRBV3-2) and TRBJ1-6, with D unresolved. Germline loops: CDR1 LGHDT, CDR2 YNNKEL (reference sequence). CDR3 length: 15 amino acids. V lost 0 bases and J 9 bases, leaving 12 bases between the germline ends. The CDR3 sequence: CASSQDTTAGSPLHF. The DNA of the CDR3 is TGTGCCAGCAGCCAAGATACGACGGCGGGTTCACCCCTCCACTTT.

The CDR3 region is CASSELGNQPQHF. Written as DNA, the CDR3 is TGTGCCAGCAGTGAGCTCGGTAATCAGCCCCAGCATTTT. The chain is built from TRBV2 and TRBJ1-5; unclear D gene. Germline CDR1 SNHLY, CDR2 FYNNEI. The CDR3 consists of 13 residues. V was pared by 3 bases and J by 4 bases, with 7 bases between. Combining the CDR3 with reference TRBV2 and TRBJ1-5 gives the whole variable domain EPEVTQTPSHQVTQMGQEVILRCVPISNHLYFYWYRQILGQKVEFLVSFYNNEISEKSEIFDDQFSVERPDGSNFTLKIRSTKLEDSAMYFCASSELGNQPQHFGDGTRLSIL.

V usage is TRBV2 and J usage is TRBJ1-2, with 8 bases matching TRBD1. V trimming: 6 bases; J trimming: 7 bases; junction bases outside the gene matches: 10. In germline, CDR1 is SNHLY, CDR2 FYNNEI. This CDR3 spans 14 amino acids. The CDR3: CASRADRVRGGYTF. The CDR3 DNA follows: TGTGCCAGCAGAGCGGACAGGGTTCGGGGTGGCTACACCTTC. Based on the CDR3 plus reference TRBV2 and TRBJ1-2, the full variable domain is EPEVTQTPSHQVTQMGQEVILRCVPISNHLYFYWYRQILGQKVEFLVSFYNNEISEKSEIFDDQFSVERPDGSNFTLKIRSTKLEDSAMYFCASRADRVRGGYTFGSGTRLTVV.

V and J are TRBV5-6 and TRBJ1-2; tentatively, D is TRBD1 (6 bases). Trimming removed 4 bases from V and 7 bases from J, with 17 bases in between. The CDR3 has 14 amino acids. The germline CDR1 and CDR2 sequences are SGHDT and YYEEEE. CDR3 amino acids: CASSLDRFGLGYTF. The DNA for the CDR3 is TGTGCCAGCAGCCTTGACAGGTTTGGGCTTGGCTACACCTTC.

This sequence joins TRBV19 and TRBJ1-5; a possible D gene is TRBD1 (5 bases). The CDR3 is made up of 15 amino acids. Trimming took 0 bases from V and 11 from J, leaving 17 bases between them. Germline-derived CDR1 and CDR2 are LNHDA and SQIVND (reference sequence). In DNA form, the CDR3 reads TGTGCCAGTAGTATAGATAAGGGACGCGGGGCATCCCAGCATTTT. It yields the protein CASSIDKGRGASQHF.

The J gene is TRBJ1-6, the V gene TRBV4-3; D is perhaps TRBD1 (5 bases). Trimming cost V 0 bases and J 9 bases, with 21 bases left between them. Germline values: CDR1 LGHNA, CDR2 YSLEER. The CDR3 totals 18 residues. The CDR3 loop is CASSQESLIRVTGSPLHF. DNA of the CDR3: TGCGCCAGCAGCCAAGAGAGCCTGATCAGGGTCACTGGTTCACCCCTCCACTTT.

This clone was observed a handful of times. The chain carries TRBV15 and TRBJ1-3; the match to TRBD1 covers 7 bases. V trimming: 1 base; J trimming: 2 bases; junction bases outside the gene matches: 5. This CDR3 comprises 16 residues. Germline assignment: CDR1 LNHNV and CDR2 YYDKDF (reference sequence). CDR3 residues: CATSRGEQGPGNTIYF. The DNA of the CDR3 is TGTGCCACCAGCAGAGGAGAACAGGGGCCTGGAAACACCATATATTTT.

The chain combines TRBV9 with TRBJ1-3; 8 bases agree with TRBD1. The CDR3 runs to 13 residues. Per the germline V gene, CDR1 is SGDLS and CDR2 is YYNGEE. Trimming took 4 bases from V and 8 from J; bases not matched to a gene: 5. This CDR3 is CASSRGQGYTIYF. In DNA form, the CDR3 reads TGTGCCAGCAGCCGCGGACAGGGATACACCATATATTTT.

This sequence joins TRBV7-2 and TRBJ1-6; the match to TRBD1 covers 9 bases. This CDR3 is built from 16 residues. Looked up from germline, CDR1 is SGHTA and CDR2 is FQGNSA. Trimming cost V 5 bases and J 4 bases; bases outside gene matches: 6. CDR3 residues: CASSQGQGSYNSPLHF. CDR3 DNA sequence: TGTGCCAGCAGCCAGGGACAGGGTTCTTATAATTCACCCCTCCACTTT.

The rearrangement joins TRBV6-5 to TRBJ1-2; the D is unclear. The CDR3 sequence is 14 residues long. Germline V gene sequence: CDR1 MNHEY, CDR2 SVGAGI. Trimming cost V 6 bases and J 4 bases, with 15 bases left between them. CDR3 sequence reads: CASSPYEGSYGYTF. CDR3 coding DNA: TGTGCCAGCAGCCCCTATGAGGGTTCCTATGGCTACACCTTC.

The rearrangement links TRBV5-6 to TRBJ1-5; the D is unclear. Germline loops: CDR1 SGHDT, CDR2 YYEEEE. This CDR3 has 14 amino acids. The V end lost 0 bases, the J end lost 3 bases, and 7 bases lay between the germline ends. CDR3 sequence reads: CASSLGRDNQPQHF. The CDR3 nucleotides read TGTGCCAGCAGCTTGGGACGGGACAATCAGCCCCAGCATTTT.

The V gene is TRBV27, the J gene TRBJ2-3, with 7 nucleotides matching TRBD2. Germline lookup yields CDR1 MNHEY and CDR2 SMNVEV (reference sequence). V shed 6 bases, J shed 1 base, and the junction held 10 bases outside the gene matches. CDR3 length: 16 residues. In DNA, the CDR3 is TGTGCCAGCAGCCTTATAGGAACTAGCGGCACAGATACGCAGTATTTT. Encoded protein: CASSLIGTSGTDTQYF.

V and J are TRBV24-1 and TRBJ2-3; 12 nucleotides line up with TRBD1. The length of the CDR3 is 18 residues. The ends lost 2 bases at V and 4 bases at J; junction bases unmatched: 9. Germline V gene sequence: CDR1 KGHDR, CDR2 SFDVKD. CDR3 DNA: TGTGCCACCAGTGATTACCGGGACAGGGGGCAATTATCAGATACGCAGTATTTT. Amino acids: CATSDYRDRGQLSDTQYF.

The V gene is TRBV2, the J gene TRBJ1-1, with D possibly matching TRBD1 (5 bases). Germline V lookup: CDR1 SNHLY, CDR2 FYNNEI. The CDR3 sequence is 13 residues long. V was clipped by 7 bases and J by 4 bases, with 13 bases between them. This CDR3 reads CASKGQPLTEAFF. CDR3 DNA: TGTGCCAGCAAGGGGCAGCCCCTCACTGAAGCTTTCTTT.

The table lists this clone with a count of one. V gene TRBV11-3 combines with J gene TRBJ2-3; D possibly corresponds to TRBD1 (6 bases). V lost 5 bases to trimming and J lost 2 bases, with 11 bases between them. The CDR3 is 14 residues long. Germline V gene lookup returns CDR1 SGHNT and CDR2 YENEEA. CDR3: CASSRGHDTDTQYF. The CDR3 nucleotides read TGTGCCAGCAGCCGGGGACATGACACAGATACGCAGTATTTT.

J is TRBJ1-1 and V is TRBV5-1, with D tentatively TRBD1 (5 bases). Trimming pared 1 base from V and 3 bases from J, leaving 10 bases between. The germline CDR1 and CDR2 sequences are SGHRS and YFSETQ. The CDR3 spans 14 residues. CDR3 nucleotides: TGCGCCAGCAGCTTGTTGTTCAGGGACACTGAAGCTTTCTTT. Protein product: CASSLLFRDTEAFF.

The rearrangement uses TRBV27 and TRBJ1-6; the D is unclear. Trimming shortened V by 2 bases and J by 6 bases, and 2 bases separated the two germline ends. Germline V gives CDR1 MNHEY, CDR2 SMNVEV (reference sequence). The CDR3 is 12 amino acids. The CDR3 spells CASSLRNSPLHF. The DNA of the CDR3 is TGTGCCAGCAGTTTACGTAATTCACCCCTCCACTTT.

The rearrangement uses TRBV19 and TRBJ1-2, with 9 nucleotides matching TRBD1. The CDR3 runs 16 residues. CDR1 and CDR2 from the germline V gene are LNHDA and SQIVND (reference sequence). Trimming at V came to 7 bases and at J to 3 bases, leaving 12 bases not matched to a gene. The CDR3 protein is CASKDLQGQGYYGYTF. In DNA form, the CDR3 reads TGTGCCAGTAAGGACCTTCAGGGACAGGGTTACTATGGCTACACCTTC.

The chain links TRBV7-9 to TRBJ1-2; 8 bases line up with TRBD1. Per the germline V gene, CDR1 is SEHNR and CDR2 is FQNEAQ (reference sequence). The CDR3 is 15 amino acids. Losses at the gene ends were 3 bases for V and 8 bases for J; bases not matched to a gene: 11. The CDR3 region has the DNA TGTGCCAGCAGCTTCGGGGGGACAGGCGGTAAGGGCTACACCTTC. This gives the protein CASSFGGTGGKGYTF.